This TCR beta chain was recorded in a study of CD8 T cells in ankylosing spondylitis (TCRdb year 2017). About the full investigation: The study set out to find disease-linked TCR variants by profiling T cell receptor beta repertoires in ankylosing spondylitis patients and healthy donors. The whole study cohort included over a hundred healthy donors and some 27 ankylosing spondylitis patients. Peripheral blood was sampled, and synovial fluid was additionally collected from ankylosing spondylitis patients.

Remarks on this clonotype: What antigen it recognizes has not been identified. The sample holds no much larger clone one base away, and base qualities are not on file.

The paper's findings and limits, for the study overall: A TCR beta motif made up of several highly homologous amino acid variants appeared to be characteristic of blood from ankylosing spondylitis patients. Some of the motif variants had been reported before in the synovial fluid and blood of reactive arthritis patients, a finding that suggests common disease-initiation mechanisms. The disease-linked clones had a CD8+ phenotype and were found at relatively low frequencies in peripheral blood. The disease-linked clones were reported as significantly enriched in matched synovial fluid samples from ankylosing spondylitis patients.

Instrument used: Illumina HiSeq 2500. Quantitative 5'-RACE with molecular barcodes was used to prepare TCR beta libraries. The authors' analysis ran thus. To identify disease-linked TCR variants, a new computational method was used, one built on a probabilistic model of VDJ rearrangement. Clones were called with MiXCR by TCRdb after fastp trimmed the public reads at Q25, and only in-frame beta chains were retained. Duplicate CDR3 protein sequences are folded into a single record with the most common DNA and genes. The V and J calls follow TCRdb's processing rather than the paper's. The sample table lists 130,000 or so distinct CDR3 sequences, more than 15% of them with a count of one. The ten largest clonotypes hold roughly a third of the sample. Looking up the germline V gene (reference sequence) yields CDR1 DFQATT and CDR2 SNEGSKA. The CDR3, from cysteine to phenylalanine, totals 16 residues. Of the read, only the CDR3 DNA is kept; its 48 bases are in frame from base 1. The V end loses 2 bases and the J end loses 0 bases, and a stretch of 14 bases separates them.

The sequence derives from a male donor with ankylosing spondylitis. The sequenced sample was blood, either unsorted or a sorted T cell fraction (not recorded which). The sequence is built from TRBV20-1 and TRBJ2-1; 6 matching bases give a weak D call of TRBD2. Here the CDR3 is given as CSARRSTSSSYNEQFF. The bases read TGCAGTGCTAGAAGAAGCACTAGCAGCTCCTACAATGAGCAGTTCTTC.